This T cell receptor (beta chain) is from a study of OX40 agonist ivuxolimab in advanced cancers. The assay was immunoSEQ multiplex PCR, and TCRdb's table has in-frame clones only and misses some. Among roughly 15,000 clones listed, about 90% were seen once. This TCR was sampled from an adult with an advanced solid tumor such as melanoma, head and neck, liver or kidney cancer. The sample was CD4+ or CD8+ T cells sorted from blood, taken in a trial of the OX40 agonist ivuxolimab.

The CDR3 nucleotides read TGCGCCAGCAGCCCAACTGGGTCTGAAGCTTTCTTT. This sequence encodes CASSPTGSEAFF. V gene TRBV4-3 combines with J gene TRBJ1-1; D not resolved. This CDR3 comprises 12 residues. V gave up 4 bases and J gave up 6 bases, with 9 bases separating them. CDR1 and CDR2 (germline): LGHNA, YSLEER.